Sequencing of this TCR beta chain was carried out in a study of beta chain features in type 1 diabetes. Study-level points and caveats: A moderate, significant TCRB CDR3 shortening appeared in type 1 diabetes across four CD4+ subsets. There was a possibility that cDNA sequencing over-represented cells with high TCR expression.

The investigators reverse transcribed all of the isolated RNA, so they sequenced expressed TCRB transcripts. There were around 3.5 million reads on average in the naive, central memory and regulatory T cell samples. TCRdb keeps only in-frame clones here, not all; method: immunoSEQ multiplex PCR. The sample yields under 850,000 clones, under 15% seen once. There are a few counts of this clone. The target antigen is unknown. The sequenced sample was naive CD4+ T cells from blood. The clonotype originates from a young man with type 1 diabetes.

The DNA of the CDR3 is TGCAGCGTTTCAGGCAGCAGCAATCAGCCCCAGCATTTT. This translates into CSVSGSSNQPQHF. The V and J genes are TRBV29-1 and TRBJ1-5; no definite D call. CDR1 SQVTM and CDR2 ANQGSEA come from the germline V gene. V was pared by 5 bases and J by 1 base, with 9 bases between. There are 13 residues in the CDR3.